The T cell receptor (beta chain) described here comes from a study of cytomegalovirus exposure and HLA in healthy donors. Study-wide findings and caveats: It was reported that the classifier diagnosed cytomegalovirus status with high specificity and sensitivity in both the original and validation cohorts. The authors listed 150 or so TCR beta chains as cytomegalovirus-associated. Other equally common chains were less clonally expanded than HLA-associated TCR beta chains, a later analysis showed.

This CDR3 spans 15 amino acids. CDR1 is SGHAT, CDR2 FQNNGV, per germline. V was pared by 4 bases and J by 5 bases, with 8 bases of the junction left unmatched. Details on this clone: Its matching antigen is unknown.

PCR employed 60 Vbeta and 13 Jbeta primers. Profiled with immunoSEQ multiplex PCR; TCRdb holds only in-frame clones, not every one. The sample comprises about 110,000 clones, 75% to 90% of which are singletons, and 6.9% rests with the top ten. This chain links TRBV11-2 with TRBJ2-7; 10 bases fit TRBD1. The sequence was collected from a young man in good health and CMV-seropositive. The sequenced material came from PBMCs. CDR3 protein: CASSYVRTGGHEQYF. CDR3 nucleotide sequence: TGTGCCAGCAGCTATGTCCGGACAGGGGGTCACGAGCAGTACTTC.